The 2 T cell receptor beta chains presented below share a single source sample, sequenced in a study of T cell responses to AZD1222 COVID-19 vaccine. The repertoire was sequenced with immunoSEQ multiplex PCR; TCRdb's copy has only in-frame clones and lacks some. The table records about 97,000 clones, 85% to 90% of them present only once. The starting material was peripheral blood, obtained on day 0 of AZD1222 vaccination. These receptors were obtained from an adult in good health.

The J gene is TRBJ2-3, the V gene TRBV5-1; TRBD2 agrees at 8 bases. V shed 4 bases and J 5 bases; nucleotides not matched to a gene: 6. CDR1 SGHRS and CDR2 YFSETQ come from the germline V gene. This CDR3 region has 14 residues. This chain's CDR3 is CASSTGGREDTQYF. For the CDR3, the DNA is TGCGCCAGCAGCACGGGGGGGCGAGAAGATACGCAGTATTTT.

The V gene is TRBV6-2 or TRBV6-3, the J gene TRBJ1-2; TRBD1 matches 7 bases. Germline V gives CDR1 MNHEY, CDR2 SVGEGT. V lost 0 bases and J lost 8; bases outside the gene matches: 15. CDR3 size: 17 residues. CDR3 coding DNA: TGTGCCAGCAGTTACTCGTCCTGGGACAGTGACTTTCGAGGCTACACCTTC. Protein product: CASSYSSWDSDFRGYTF.